A selection of T cell receptor beta chains follows, all from one sample in a study of CD8 T cells in Susac syndrome. Using its own MiXCR run on the immunoSEQ multiplex PCR reads, TCRdb lists one record per CDR3 protein. The sample consists of around 95,000 distinct CDR3 sequences, nearly 97% of them appearing once. Sequences were obtained from CD8+ T cells from PBMCs. The origin of the receptors is a human donor with Susac syndrome. The CDR3 runs from the conserved cysteine through the conserved F or W. D genes are given only for firm matches. A clone size is listed for some rows: how often the clone was seen (once, few, many), or a class if it is expanded.

>.|TRBV23-1|TRBJ1-2|.
TGCGCCAGCAGTCAAGTCCGGGAGCTAATGGGCTACACCTTC
CASSQVRELMGYTF
>.|TRBV29-1|TRBJ2-2|.
TGCAGCGTTGACCCGGGCACCGGGGAGCTGTTTTTT
CSVDPGTGELFF
>once|TRBV20-1|TRBJ2-1|TRBD2
TGCAGTGCTAGGGAGCGGGATCTTGAGCAGTTCTTC
CSARERDLEQFF
>.|TRBV25-1|TRBJ2-1|TRBD2
TGTGCCAGCAGTGAAATTAGCGGGAGTGGTAATGAGCAGTTCTTC
CASSEISGSGNEQFF
>.|TRBV6-5|TRBJ2-5|.
TGTGCCAGCAGTTACTTGGGGGGATTAAGGCAAGAGACCCAGTACTTC
CASSYLGGLRQETQYF
>.|TRBV13|TRBJ2-1|TRBD2
TGTGCCAGCAGCTATCGACTAGCGGGTAATAGGGGCAATGAGCAGTTCTTC
CASSYRLAGNRGNEQFF
>.|TRBV29-1|TRBJ2-1|.
TGCAGCGTTGAAGAAGTGGCGCCTAATGAGCAGTTCTTC
CSVEEVAPNEQFF
>.|TRBV5-6|TRBJ2-3|.
TGTGCCAGCAGCCCGGGACCGAGTCGCACAGATACGCAGTATTTT
CASSPGPSRTDTQYF
>.|TRBV24-1|TRBJ2-3|TRBD2
TGTGCCACCAGTGACAGGACGGGGAGGGGAACAGATACGCAGTATTTT
CATSDRTGRGTDTQYF
>.|TRBV14|TRBJ1-6|.
TGTGCCAGCAGCCAAGTTCGAGGGCTGGATTCACCCCTCCACTTT
CASSQVRGLDSPLHF
>.|TRBV4-1|TRBJ2-2|.
TGCGCCAGCAGCCAAGACGTGGGGCTGAACGGGGAGCTGTTTTTT
CASSQDVGLNGELFF
>.|TRBV29-1|TRBJ2-7|TRBD1
TGCAGCGTGGATATGGGACAGGGGGCTAACGAGCAGTACTTC
CSVDMGQGANEQYF
>.|TRBV9|TRBJ1-2|.
TGTGCCAGCAGCGGCCCAAGGCGCCCGGGGGGCTACACCTTC
CASSGPRRPGGYTF
>.|TRBV11-1|TRBJ2-1|TRBD2
TGTGCCAGCAGCTCCACCGGGACTAGCGGGGGGGGTAGCTCCTACAATGAGCAGTTCTTC
CASSSTGTSGGGSSYNEQFF
>.|TRBV2|TRBJ2-2|.
TGTGCCAGTGGGTCGGGAGCCTCGAACACCGGGGAGCTGTTTTTT
CASGSGASNTGELFF
>.|TRBV29-1|TRBJ2-1|.
TGCAGCGTTGCTGGGCGCGACCCCTACAATGAGCAGTTCTTC
CSVAGRDPYNEQFF
>.|TRBV12-3/TRBV12-4|TRBJ2-3|.
TGTGCCAGCAGTTTGACGGCGAAAGATACGCAGTATTTT
CASSLTAKDTQYF
>.|TRBV3-1|TRBJ2-7|TRBD2
TGTGCCAGCAGCCAGAGGGAGGGTTACGAGCAGTACTTC
CASSQREGYEQYF
>.|TRBV12-3/TRBV12-4|TRBJ2-3|TRBD2
TGTGCCAGCAGCTTAAGGGAGTACCAGGGAGGGGCAGATACGCAGTATTTT
CASSLREYQGGADTQYF
>.|TRBV13|TRBJ1-1|.
TGTGCCAGCAGCTTATTAGGGAACACTGAAGCTTTCTTT
CASSLLGNTEAFF
>.|TRBV3-1|TRBJ1-2|.
TGTGCCAGCAGCATAAGCCGGAGGGGCCTCTATGGCTACACCTTC
CASSISRRGLYGYTF
>.|TRBV4-2|TRBJ2-7|.
TGTGCCAGCAGCCAAATGGCCGAGGGGGGGATCTACGAGCAGTACTTC
CASSQMAEGGIYEQYF
>once|TRBV4-1|TRBJ1-4|TRBD1
TGCGCCAGCAGCCAAGATCTAGGACAGGAGTTTCCAACTAATGAAAAACTGTTTTTT
CASSQDLGQEFPTNEKLFF
>.|TRBV28|TRBJ2-7|TRBD1
TGTGCCAGCAGTTCGACAGGGAGCAGCTACGAGCAGTACTTC
CASSSTGSSYEQYF
>.|TRBV6-5|TRBJ2-3|.
TGTGCCAGCAGGGGATTGACTGAGGGGAATACGCAGTATTTT
CASRGLTEGNTQYF
>.|TRBV7-2|TRBJ2-7|TRBD2
TGTGCCAGCAGCTTTGGACTAGGCTCCTACGAGCAGTACTTC
CASSFGLGSYEQYF
>once|TRBV10-2|TRBJ2-7|.
TGCGCCAGCAGTCGGGACTCCGCCTACGAGCAGTACTTC
CASSRDSAYEQYF
>.|TRBV9|TRBJ2-1|.
TGTGCCAGCAGCGTGGGGGACTTTCAAAATGAGCAGTTCTTC
CASSVGDFQNEQFF
>.|TRBV12-3/TRBV12-4|TRBJ2-4|.
TGTGCCAGCAGTTTAGGGGGATACATTCAGTACTTC
CASSLGGYIQYF
>.|TRBV20-1|TRBJ1-2|.
TGCAGTGTTACCGAACCCGGCTACACCTTC
CSVTEPGYTF
>.|TRBV7-9|TRBJ1-4|.
TGTGCCAGCAGCCCGGGGGACGGCCCTAATGAAAAACTGTTTTTT
CASSPGDGPNEKLFF
>.|TRBV20-1|TRBJ2-1|TRBD2
TGCAGTGCCCGAGGCCTAGCGGGAGTAAAAGAGCAGTTCTTC
CSARGLAGVKEQFF
>.|TRBV9|TRBJ1-2|.
TGTGCCAGCAGCGCCCCACTTTCGAGTCAGGGGCACTATGGCTACACCTTC
CASSAPLSSQGHYGYTF
>.|TRBV20-1|TRBJ1-3|TRBD1
TGCAGTGCCCAAGGGGACAGTCTTTTCTCTGGAAACACCATATATTTT
CSAQGDSLFSGNTIYF
>.|TRBV4-1|TRBJ1-2|.
TGCGCCAGCAGCCAGCTCCCCGGTGGTGGCTACACCTTC
CASSQLPGGGYTF
>.|TRBV29-1|TRBJ2-2|.
TGCAGCGTTCCCTCGGCCGGGGAGCTGTTTTTT
CSVPSAGELFF
>once|TRBV29-1|TRBJ1-1|.
TGCAGCGTTGATTGGGTACAGGGAGTTTCGTTGGACACTGAAGCTTTCTTT
CSVDWVQGVSLDTEAFF
>.|TRBV21-1|TRBJ2-7|.
TGTGCCAGCAGCATACCCCGACAGGGTAGATACGAGCAGTACTTC
CASSIPRQGRYEQYF
>.|TRBV2|TRBJ2-1|TRBD2
TGTGCCAGCCAAATAGCGGGGCGGTACAATGAGCAGTTCTTC
CASQIAGRYNEQFF
>.|TRBV7-9|TRBJ2-7|TRBD1
TGTGCCAGCAGCTCGGAGACCGGACAGGCCCGAACCTACGAGCAGTACTTC
CASSSETGQARTYEQYF
>.|TRBV4-2|TRBJ2-6|.
TGTGCCAGCAGCCAAGGCGTCGGCCCAGGTGGGGCCAACGTCCTGACTTTC
CASSQGVGPGGANVLTF
>.|TRBV20-1|TRBJ2-7|TRBD2
TGCAGTGCCTACCCGACTAGCGGGGACTCCTACGAGCAGTACTTC
CSAYPTSGDSYEQYF
>once|TRBV15|TRBJ1-6|.
TGTGCCACCAGCAGAGATGGGGGGTCACCCCTCCACTTT
CATSRDGGSPLHF
>.|TRBV20-1|TRBJ1-1|.
TGCAGTGCTAGAGATTTCCCAGGGAAGAACACTGAAGCTTTCTTT
CSARDFPGKNTEAFF
>.|TRBV4-2|TRBJ2-7|TRBD2
TGTGCCAGCAGCCAAGATGCGGGGGCCTACGAGCAGTACTTC
CASSQDAGAYEQYF
>.|TRBV12-3/TRBV12-4|TRBJ2-5|.
TGTGCCAGCAGTTTAGGGGTGCGAGAGACCCAGTACTTC
CASSLGVRETQYF
>.|TRBV7-2|TRBJ2-7|.
TGTGCCAGCAGCCCCGAAGGGCGCGGCGAGCAGTACTTC
CASSPEGRGEQYF
>.|TRBV9|TRBJ1-6|.
TGTGCCAGCAGCGTAGGGGGGGATAATTCACCCCTCCACTTT
CASSVGGDNSPLHF
>.|TRBV29-1|TRBJ2-3|TRBD2
TGCAGCGTTGAAGATGCACAGCGGGAACAAGATACGCAGTATTTT
CSVEDAQREQDTQYF
>.|TRBV20-1|TRBJ1-5|TRBD1
TGCAGTGCTAGCCCCGGGACAGGGGGGGGCAATCAGCCCCAGCATTTT
CSASPGTGGGNQPQHF
>.|TRBV29-1|TRBJ2-3|TRBD2
TGCAGCGTCGCCCCTAGCGGGAACTTTCAGTATTTT
CSVAPSGNFQYF
>.|TRBV27|TRBJ2-5|.
TGTGCCAGTGCAGGAGGCAACCAAGAGACCCAGTACTTC
CASAGGNQETQYF
>.|TRBV28|TRBJ1-5|.
TGTGCCAGCCCTAGGGGGTTTACAGCATCGGATCAGCCCCAGCATTTT
CASPRGFTASDQPQHF
>.|TRBV18|TRBJ2-3|.
TGTGCCAGCTCTCAGCGGGATACGCAGTATTTT
CASSQRDTQYF